This T cell receptor (beta chain) came from a study of shared clonotypes between healthy human individuals. Study overall: Three plates were used per donor for CD4 naive, three for CD4 memory, two for CD8 naive and one for CD8 memory.

As to this clone: Its antigen remains unknown. The sample holds other DNA sequences that translate to the same CDR3.

Study-level results: Between a handful of donors, naive CD4 clonotypes were shared at a level of about 5%.

Researchers divided each subset's genomic DNA evenly across several immunoSEQ plates. Clones were read by immunoSEQ multiplex PCR, and TCRdb kept only the in-frame ones, dropping some. The table records a few million clones, 85% to 95% of them present only once. Among the donors, all were Caucasian adults who lived in Nashville, Tennessee. V was clipped by 1 base and J by 2 bases, with 7 bases between them. This CDR3 region has 14 residues. The germline V gene has CDR1 SGHTA and CDR2 FQGNSA. The source of this sequence is a man aged 18 to 30 in good health. Some clones in this sample may be carry-over from other donors' samples. J is TRBJ2-3 and V is TRBV7-2; D is undetermined. Material for sequencing was naive CD4+ T cells from PBMCs. As for subset: CD45RA+ positively selected. The DNA of the CDR3 is TGTGCCAGCAGCTTAGGGCTGCCCACAGATACGCAGTATTTT. Protein product: CASSLGLPTDTQYF.